This T cell receptor beta chain appears in the sequencing data of a study of response to subunit inactivated influenza vaccine (dated by TCRdb to the late 2010s). Study-wide context: To follow how T cells responded to a trivalent subunit inactivated influenza vaccine, the researchers relied on deep quantitative profiling of the T cell receptor repertoire. The research as a whole found: The authors suggested that each seasonal influenza vaccination may recruit only a limited number of new T cells.

There are a few counts of this clonotype. It lacks a known antigen. Qualities for individual bases were not recorded, and no much larger clone is one base off. The library was made by RT-PCR. TCRdb shows the sequencer as Illumina HiSeq 2500. Using fastp trimming at Q25 and MiXCR clonotype assembly, TCRdb reanalyzed the public sequencing data and kept in-frame beta chains. Each entry is one CDR3 protein sequence, shown with its most common DNA and genes. Across this sample there are 500,000 to 650,000 distinct CDR3 sequences, with less than 8% seen only once. 10% to 15% of the sample belongs to the ten largest clones. Counted from cysteine to phenylalanine, this CDR3 has 13 amino acids. Solely the CDR3 DNA is kept, with 39 bases framed from the first base. The V end loses 1 base and the J end loses 8 bases, and a stretch of 11 bases separates them. According to the germline V gene, CDR1 reads SGHAT and CDR2 reads FQNNGV.

The chain uses TRBV11-2 and TRBJ1-2; the D gene identity is not certain. Sequenced material: PBMCs from blood, taken around 2 years after vaccination. The receptor was isolated from a man between 45 and 75 years old who received an inactivated influenza vaccine. Donor details come from another sample of the same person, matched by shared clones. In nucleotides, the sequence is TGTGCCAGCAGCTTAGGGCAGTCTTTGGGCTACACCTTC. Its product reads: CASSLGQSLGYTF.